Listed below are T cell receptor beta chains from one sample, sequenced in a study of human T cells and chemical hapten exposure. TCRdb re-derived calls from the RACE reads in MiXCR, one entry per CDR3 protein. This sample has roughly 89,000 distinct CDR3 sequences, with under 13% found just once. This specimen was whole blood, taken in connection with sensitization to the hapten diphenylcyclopropenone (DPC). Source of these receptors: a woman aged 25 to 39 with alopecia areata. Some clones in this sample may be carry-over from other donors' samples. CDR3s include the opening cysteine and the closing phenylalanine or tryptophan. The order of the fields is V gene, clone size, D gene, J gene, CDR3 DNA, CDR3 protein. A D gene is named only where the DNA matches it firmly. Clone size is given for some rows only: seen once, a few or many times, or a class if the clone is expanded.

>TRBV28|many|TRBD1|TRBJ2-2
TGTGCCAGCATCCTCCCGGGACAGGGTATCGGGGAGCTGTTTTTT
CASILPGQGIGELFF
>TRBV20-1|many|TRBD2|TRBJ2-5
TGCAGTGCTAAACCAGCGGGAGCAGAGACCCAGTACTTC
CSAKPAGAETQYF
>TRBV11-2|many|TRBD2|TRBJ2-5
TGTGCCAGCAGCTTAGTTTCTAGCGGGGGCCAAGAGACCCAGTACTTC
CASSLVSSGGQETQYF
>TRBV18|many|.|TRBJ1-6
TGTGCCAGCTCAGGTGGGGCAGGAGAATCACCCCTCCACTTT
CASSGGAGESPLHF
>TRBV29-1|.|TRBD1|TRBJ2-1
TGCAGCGCTGGCCGGACAGGTTTGAACAATGAGCAGTTCTTC
CSAGRTGLNNEQFF
>TRBV2|few|TRBD1|TRBJ1-2
TGTGCCAGCAGTGATTGGGACAGGGGCGGTTACACCTTC
CASSDWDRGGYTF
>TRBV5-1|many|.|TRBJ1-2
TGCGCCAGCAGCTTGTCGGCCGACTATGGCTACACCTTC
CASSLSADYGYTF
>TRBV7-9|few|TRBD2|TRBJ2-1
TGTGCCAGCAGCCCAAGCCTCCGACTAGCGGGAGGGCGGATTGAGCAGTTCTTC
CASSPSLRLAGGRIEQFF
>TRBV11-2|many|.|TRBJ2-7
TGTGCCAGCAGCTTAGACTACGGGGGAACGACCTACGAGCAGTACTTC
CASSLDYGGTTYEQYF
>TRBV2|many|.|TRBJ1-6
TGTGCCAGCAGTGAAGCCACAGGGAATTCACCCCTCCACTTT
CASSEATGNSPLHF
>TRBV28|.|TRBD1|TRBJ1-1
TGTGCCAGCAGTTTTCGGGGGGACAGCCTGAACACTGAAGCTTTCTTT
CASSFRGDSLNTEAFF
>TRBV19|many|TRBD2|TRBJ2-7
TGTGCCAGTAGCAGGACTGTCGCTACTAGCGGGAGGTCCTACGAGCAGTACTTC
CASSRTVATSGRSYEQYF
>TRBV7-2|medium-sized|.|TRBJ2-3
TGTGCCAGCAGCTTACAAGCGGGCTCGGTAGATACGCAGTATTTT
CASSLQAGSVDTQYF
>TRBV29-1|.|.|TRBJ2-6
TGCAGCGTTTCGCCCTCGAGCTCTGGGGCCAACGTCCTGACTTTC
CSVSPSSSGANVLTF
>TRBV6-2/TRBV6-3|many|.|TRBJ2-4
TGTGCCAGCAGTTATCACCCAAACATTCAGTACTTC
CASSYHPNIQYF
>TRBV2|many|.|TRBJ2-7
TGTGCCAGCAGAGACAGCTCCAACGAGCAGTACTTC
CASRDSSNEQYF
>TRBV6-5|many|.|TRBJ1-1
TGTGCCAGCAGTTACGGCGGGCTTGGCACTGAAGCTTTCTTT
CASSYGGLGTEAFF
>TRBV28|.|.|TRBJ1-1
TGTGCCAGCAGGGTGAACACTGAAGCTTTCTTT
CASRVNTEAFF
>TRBV3-1|.|.|TRBJ1-5
TGTGCCAGCAGCCAAGATACGGCCAATCAGCCCCAGCATTTT
CASSQDTANQPQHF
>TRBV28|many|TRBD1|TRBJ2-3
TGTGCCAGCAGTTTAAGGGGGCCGGGCACAGATACGCAGTATTTT
CASSLRGPGTDTQYF
>TRBV6-2/TRBV6-3|few|.|TRBJ1-1
TGTGCCAGCAGTTACGCAGGGGCACTGAACACTGAAGCTTTCTTT
CASSYAGALNTEAFF
>TRBV7-3|.|.|TRBJ1-6
TGTGCCAGCAGCTTAGAGGGGCTGGGGTCACCCCTCCACTTT
CASSLEGLGSPLHF
>TRBV6-4|many|TRBD2|TRBJ2-1
TGTGCCAGCAGTTCCCTAGCGGGGCCCTACAATGAGCAGTTCTTC
CASSSLAGPYNEQFF
>TRBV15|few|.|TRBJ1-3
TGTGCCACCAGCATTGGAGTACCGTCTGGAAACACCATATATTTT
CATSIGVPSGNTIYF